This T cell receptor beta chain was obtained from a study of shared T cell receptors in the human thymus. Trimming took off 7 bases at V and 1 base at J, with 14 bases between the two ends. This CDR3 is built from 14 residues. From germline, CDR1 is MDHEN and CDR2 SYDVKM. Using immunoSEQ multiplex PCR, the repertoire was profiled, and TCRdb retains in-frame clones only, with some absent. The table shows about 660,000 clones, with approximately 90% occurring only once. These same data were also listed under a study on human thymus T cells. That paper adds: Resections obtained during corrective heart surgery supplied the thymus tissue. Among thymic and blood repertoires, usage of V and J genes appeared biased. Related research has reported that thymic repertoires overlap highly among unrelated individuals.

The J gene is TRBJ2-7, the V gene TRBV28; possibly TRBD1 for D (5 bases). The sample was thymocytes. The clonotype originates from a boy younger than two with a congenital heart defect. Here the CDR3 DNA reads TGTGCCAGCATTGGGCGGTCAGGGTCCTACGAGCAGTACTTC. Protein: CASIGRSGSYEQYF.